Listed below are T cell receptor beta chains from one sample, sequenced in a study of shared clonotypes between healthy human individuals. The method was immunoSEQ multiplex PCR; TCRdb's version includes in-frame clones alone and lacks a portion of them. Among over a million clones listed, roughly 96% were seen once. Sequencing input: naive CD4+ T cells sorted from blood. Receptors were obtained from a man aged 25 to 45 in good health. The CDR3 runs from the conserved cysteine through the conserved F or W. A D gene is named only where the DNA matches it firmly. Not every row has a clone size; where given, it reads once, few, many or a size class.

CDR3aa: CASSVGASGGTGELFF; CDR3nt: TGTGCCAGCAGCGTAGGTGCTAGCGGGGGGACCGGGGAGCTGTTTTTT; abundance: .; d_gene: TRBD2; j_gene: TRBJ2-2; v_gene: TRBV9
CDR3aa: CASSPRINYGYTF; CDR3nt: TGTGCCAGCAGTCCCAGGATTAACTATGGCTACACCTTC; abundance: .; d_gene: .; j_gene: TRBJ1-2; v_gene: TRBV28
CDR3aa: CAEGTVTFAYEQYF; CDR3nt: TGTGCCGAAGGCACGGTCACATTCGCCTACGAGCAGTACTTC; abundance: .; d_gene: .; j_gene: TRBJ2-7; v_gene: TRBV15
CDR3aa: CASSLASVSYNEQFF; CDR3nt: TGCGCCAGCAGCTTGGCTAGCGTCTCCTACAATGAGCAGTTCTTC; abundance: .; d_gene: .; j_gene: TRBJ2-1; v_gene: TRBV5-1
CDR3aa: CACWEGWGNTEAFF; CDR3nt: TGTGCCTGTTGGGAGGGCTGGGGGAACACTGAAGCTTTCTTT; abundance: once; d_gene: .; j_gene: TRBJ1-1; v_gene: TRBV6-1
CDR3aa: CASSPGSGYEQYF; CDR3nt: TGTGCCAGCTCACCAGGGAGCGGCTACGAGCAGTACTTC; abundance: .; d_gene: .; j_gene: TRBJ2-7; v_gene: TRBV18
CDR3aa: CASSQAASGSLYNEQFF; CDR3nt: TGCGCCAGCAGCCAAGCGGCTAGCGGGAGCCTCTACAATGAGCAGTTCTTC; abundance: once; d_gene: TRBD2; j_gene: TRBJ2-1; v_gene: TRBV4-1
CDR3aa: CATRSSGVYYNEQFF; CDR3nt: TGTGCCACCCGCTCTAGCGGGGTTTACTACAATGAGCAGTTCTTC; abundance: .; d_gene: TRBD2; j_gene: TRBJ2-1; v_gene: TRBV28
CDR3aa: CASSSSHNEQFF; CDR3nt: TGTGCCAGCAGCTCGAGTCACAATGAGCAGTTCTTC; abundance: .; d_gene: .; j_gene: TRBJ2-1; v_gene: TRBV7-6
CDR3aa: CASSPPGQETQYF; CDR3nt: TGTGCCAGCTCACCACCGGGGCAAGAGACCCAGTACTTC; abundance: few; d_gene: .; j_gene: TRBJ2-5; v_gene: TRBV18